Shown below are 2 T cell receptor beta chains from a single sample sequenced in a study of cytomegalovirus exposure and HLA in healthy donors. The assay was immunoSEQ multiplex PCR, and TCRdb's table has in-frame clones only and misses some. The sample has 150,000 or so clones, 85% to 90% seen once; the top ten hold roughly 6.7%. Material: PBMCs. These receptors all come from a young woman in good health and CMV-seropositive.

This chain uses TRBV28 with TRBJ2-7; tentatively, D is TRBD2 (5 bases). Germline loops: CDR1 MDHEN, CDR2 SYDVKM. There are 13 residues in the CDR3. Trimming removed 7 bases at V and 10 bases at J, with 20 bases between. CDR3 nucleotides: TGTGCCAGCACCCGGCCGGGGTACTCGGAACAGTACTTC. Residues: CASTRPGYSEQYF.

The chain links TRBV28 to TRBJ2-1; tentatively, D is TRBD1 (5 bases). Deletions cut 3 bases from V and 4 bases from J, with 10 bases between. The germline CDR1 and CDR2 sequences are MDHEN and SYDVKM. This CDR3 is built from 14 residues. The DNA for the CDR3 is TGTGCCAGCAGTTTTGGCGCAGGGTACAATGAGCAGTTCTTC. Residues: CASSFGAGYNEQFF.